This is a list of T cell receptor beta chains from one sample in a study of Graves' ophthalmopathy and Graves' hyperthyroidism. TCRdb recomputed calls from the multiplex PCR reads with MiXCR, one row per CDR3 protein. This table holds 200,000 to 300,000 distinct CDR3 sequences, 45% to 55% found once. Sequencing input: peripheral blood. All receptors come from an adult man with Graves' ophthalmopathy. Each CDR3 is given with its conserved first and last residue. A D gene is named only where the DNA matches it firmly. Clone sizes are given selectively: once, few, many, or a class where the clone is expanded.

cdr3_aa	cdr3_nt	d_call	v_call	j_call	clone_size
CASSVGGSYNSPLHF	TGTGCCAGCAGCGTAGGAGGTTCCTATAATTCACCCCTCCACTTT	NA	TRBV9	TRBJ1-6	few
CASSFLGGSGTGELFF	TGTGCCAGCAGCTTTCTCGGGGGGTCGGGCACCGGGGAGCTGTTTTTT	TRBD2	TRBV11-2	TRBJ2-2	NA
CSLPGRAVYEQYF	TGCAGTCTCCCCGGGCGGGCAGTCTACGAGCAGTACTTC	NA	TRBV20-1	TRBJ2-7	few
CASSPRTGDSVAFF	TGTGCCAGCAGCCCCCGGACAGGGGACAGTGTAGCTTTCTTT	TRBD1	TRBV7-9	TRBJ1-1	NA
CSARVRGRVFF	TGCAGTGCTAGAGTCAGGGGGCGGGTGTTTTTT	TRBD1	TRBV20-1	TRBJ2-2	few
CASSELENGYTF	TGTGCCAGCAGTGAGCTGGAGAATGGCTACACCTTC	NA	TRBV10-2	TRBJ1-2	NA
CASSLKVGGQETQYF	TGTGCCAGCAGCTTGAAGGTCGGGGGCCAAGAGACCCAGTACTTC	NA	TRBV7-8	TRBJ2-5	few
CASSEGTSGIYEQYF	TGTGCCAGCAGTGAAGGTACTAGCGGGATCTACGAGCAGTACTTC	TRBD2	TRBV2	TRBJ2-7	few
CAIRGYGYTF	TGTGCCATCAGGGGGTACGGCTACACCTTC	NA	TRBV10-3	TRBJ1-2	many
CASRETGGTNSPLHF	TGTGCCAGCAGAGAGACAGGGGGCACAAATTCACCCCTCCACTTT	TRBD1	TRBV5-8	TRBJ1-6	NA
CAIREAAGNNIQYF	TGTGCCATTAGGGAGGCAGCCGGCAATAACATTCAGTACTTC	NA	TRBV10-3	TRBJ2-4	NA